These 32 T cell receptor beta chains originate from one sample sequenced in a study of T cells in Graves' hyperthyroidism and ophthalmopathy. Authors of the study amplified TCR beta CDR3 regions from RNA transcripts. RT-PCR in the first round (using the HTBI primer set) targeted the TCR CDR3. TCRdb passed the multiplex PCR reads through MiXCR, listing each CDR3 protein once. The profile shows 550,000 to 650,000 distinct CDR3 sequences, about 15% of them singletons. Material for sequencing was blood. The receptors shown here come from a woman in her thirties or forties with Graves' hyperthyroidism.

The chain carries TRBV20-1 and TRBJ2-1; 12 bases fit TRBD2. The length of the CDR3 is 14 residues. The germline CDR1 and CDR2 sequences are DFQATT and SNEGSKA (reference sequence). V shed 4 bases and J 3 bases; nucleotides not matched to a gene: 1. DNA of the CDR3: TGCAGTGCTAAGACTAGCGGGAGCTACAATGAGCAGTTCTTC. This codes for CSAKTSGSYNEQFF.

This chain connects TRBV6-1 to TRBJ2-3; 7 nucleotides agree with TRBD1. CDR1 is MNHNS, CDR2 SASEGT, per germline. Trimming took 6 bases from V and 8 from J; bases not matched to a gene: 11. The length of the CDR3 is 14 residues. The CDR3 spells CASSQTGLVGTQYF. CDR3 bases: TGTGCCAGCAGCCAGACAGGGTTAGTTGGTACGCAGTATTTT.

In this sample, this clonotype turned up a few times. The chain combines TRBV7-2 with TRBJ2-7, with D uncertain. The CDR3 is made up of 15 amino acids. Trimming pared 5 bases from V and 3 bases from J, leaving 17 bases between. Germline V gene lookup returns CDR1 SGHTA and CDR2 FQGNSA. As DNA, the CDR3 is TGTGCCAGCAGCCCGGGCGGCGCGCGTTTCTACGAGCAGTACTTC. Amino acids: CASSPGGARFYEQYF.

V usage is TRBV7-2 and J usage is TRBJ2-7, with D tentatively TRBD1 (5 bases). The V gene lost 4 bases and the J gene lost 4 bases, with 14 bases spanning the gap. Germline-derived CDR1 and CDR2 are SGHTA and FQGNSA. The CDR3 has 14 amino acids. The CDR3: CASSSLTGTYEQYF. CDR3 sequence (DNA): TGTGCCAGCAGCTCGCTTACAGGCACTTACGAGCAGTACTTC. The whole variable domain, remainder taken from reference TRBV7-2 and TRBJ2-7, is GAGVSQSPSNKVTEKGKDVELRCDPISGHTALYWYRQSLGQGLEFLIYFQGNSAPDKSGLPSDRFSAERTGGSVSTLTIQRTQQEDSAVYLCASSSLTGTYEQYFGPGTRLTVT.

This chain connects TRBV10-3 to TRBJ1-2; TRBD1 matches 7 bases. Germline V lookup: CDR1 ENHRY, CDR2 SYGVKD. The CDR3 covers 15 residues. V shed 6 bases and J 4 bases; nucleotides not matched to a gene: 11. DNA of the CDR3: TGTGCCATCAGGACTACAGGGGTGGATGGCTATGGCTACACCTTC. This sequence encodes CAIRTTGVDGYGYTF.

This clonotype showed up just a few times. A much larger clone differs by one base, so this may be a read error. The chain is built from TRBV18 and TRBJ1-1; D is uncertain. CDR1 and CDR2 from the germline V gene are KGHSH and LQKENI. The CDR3 has 14 residues. CDR3 protein: CASSPQEAGTETFF. For the CDR3, the DNA is TGTGCCAGCTCACCACAGGAAGCGGGCACTGAAACTTTCTTT.

This clonotype has at least ten counts. The V gene is TRBV18, the J gene TRBJ2-5, with 7 bases identical to TRBD2. V shed 2 bases, J shed 5 bases, and the junction held 11 bases outside the gene matches. Per germline, CDR1 KGHSH and CDR2 LQKENI. This CDR3 region has 16 residues. CDR3 coding DNA: TGTGCCAGCTCACCAGGGATTAGCGGGTCAAGGGAGACCCAGTACTTC. This encodes CASSPGISGSRETQYF.

This clonotype was found many times. The chain links TRBV5-6 to TRBJ2-1, with 10 nucleotides matching TRBD2. J was trimmed by 9 bases and V by 3 bases; bases with no gene match: 6. The CDR3 contains 14 residues. CDR1 and CDR2 (germline): SGHDT, YYEEEE. DNA of the CDR3: TGTGCCAGCAGCTATACTAGCGGGAACGGTGAGCAGTTCTTC. It codes for CASSYTSGNGEQFF.

There are a few counts of this clonotype. The J gene is TRBJ2-1, the V gene TRBV4-1; D is possibly TRBD1 or TRBD2 (5 bases each). Germline values: CDR1 MGHRA, CDR2 YSYEKL. The V gene lost 0 bases and the J gene lost 5 bases, with 11 bases spanning the gap. This CDR3 has 15 amino acids. CDR3 region: CASSQEGEPNNEQFF. The CDR3 DNA is TGCGCCAGCAGCCAAGAAGGGGAGCCGAACAATGAGCAGTTCTTC.

This clonotype was recorded at least ten times. CDR3 sequence: CASSLRGQGDEQYF. CDR3 nucleotide sequence: TGTGCCAGCAGTTTACGAGGACAGGGGGACGAGCAGTACTTC. The chain joins TRBV6-1 to TRBJ2-7, with 10 positions matching TRBD1. With 5 bases clipped from V and 5 bases from J, the junction kept 6 bases outside the gene matches. This CDR3 has 14 residues. The germline V gene encodes CDR1 MNHNS and CDR2 SASEGT.

In its sample, this clonotype was seen a few times. The genes are TRBV6-2 or TRBV6-3 and TRBJ1-1; 10 nucleotides line up with TRBD1. The length of the CDR3 is 15 residues. The germline gives CDR1 MNHEY, CDR2 SVGEGT. Unmatched junction bases numbered 8, after V lost 4 bases and J lost 6 bases. In nucleotides, the CDR3 is TGTGCCAGCAGTTTCCGGGACAGGGGTTTTTCTGAAGCTTTCTTT. Amino acid sequence: CASSFRDRGFSEAFF.

This clonotype was detected ten times or more. V usage is TRBV11-2 and J usage is TRBJ1-2; D not certain. V was pared by 3 bases and J by 6 bases, with 11 bases between. Germline lookup yields CDR1 SGHAT and CDR2 FQNNGV. There are 13 residues in the CDR3. This CDR3 is CASSLVGNNGYTF. The CDR3 DNA follows: TGTGCCAGCAGCTTGGTAGGGAACAATGGCTACACCTTC.

Comment on this clonotype: This may be a read error, as it is one base from a much larger clone. V and J are TRBV3-1 and TRBJ2-5, with 9 bases that match TRBD2. The CDR3 covers 15 residues. From germline, CDR1 is LGHDT and CDR2 YNNKEL (reference sequence). This CDR3 is CASSQKRSGSTTQHF. The DNA of the CDR3 is TGTGCCAGCAGCCAAAAGCGTAGCGGGAGTACGACCCAGCACTTC.

V gene TRBV7-2 combines with J gene TRBJ2-5; the D is unclear. The ends were cut back, 5 bases at V and 5 bases at J, with 21 bases in the middle. The CDR3 length is 16 residues. Looked up from germline, CDR1 is SGHTA and CDR2 is FQGNSA. The DNA of the CDR3 is TGTGCCAGCAGCACGGACGGTAGCTCTCGTTGGGAGACCCAGTACTTC. Translation: CASSTDGSSRWETQYF. Combining the CDR3 with reference TRBV7-2 and TRBJ2-5 gives the whole variable domain GAGVSQSPSNKVTEKGKDVELRCDPISGHTALYWYRQSLGQGLEFLIYFQGNSAPDKSGLPSDRFSAERTGGSVSTLTIQRTQQEDSAVYLCASSTDGSSRWETQYFGPGTRLLVL.

This clonotype was picked up many times. The chain employs TRBV15 and TRBJ1-1; D not resolved. Per the germline V gene, CDR1 is LNHNV and CDR2 is YYDKDF (reference sequence). This CDR3 contains 13 residues. Deletions cut 3 bases from V and 0 bases from J, with 5 bases between. The DNA for the CDR3 is TGTGCCACCAGCAGTTCTATGAACACTGAAGCTTTCTTT. Its protein is CATSSSMNTEAFF.

The chain joins TRBV19 to TRBJ2-3; 11 bases line up with TRBD2. Germline trimming cut 5 bases from V and 5 bases from J; bases unmatched to any gene: 9. This CDR3 spans 16 amino acids. Germline V gene data show CDR1 as LNHDA and CDR2 as SQIVND (reference sequence). CDR3 residues: CASSDRTSGPLDTQYF. The CDR3 DNA reads TGTGCCAGTAGTGACCGGACTAGCGGGCCCTTAGATACGCAGTATTTT.

In its sample, this clonotype was seen many times. The chain recombines TRBV28 with TRBJ2-2; possible D gene TRBD2, 6 bases. The CDR3 is made up of 15 amino acids. Germline values: CDR1 MDHEN, CDR2 SYDVKM. With 2 bases removed from V and 4 bases from J, the gap between germline ends came to 11 bases. CDR3 protein: CASSLAGAGTGELFF. The DNA for the CDR3 is TGTGCCAGCAGTTTAGCCGGAGCGGGCACCGGGGAGCTGTTTTTT.

V usage is TRBV19 and J usage is TRBJ2-2; unclear D gene. This CDR3 is built from 14 residues. V was clipped by 3 bases and J by 4 bases, with 9 bases between them. Per the germline V gene, CDR1 is LNHDA and CDR2 is SQIVND (reference sequence). The CDR3 region has the DNA TGTGCCAGTAGTATCAGCAGCTTCACCGGGGAGCTGTTTTTT. This gives the protein CASSISSFTGELFF.

This clonotype was seen only a few times. V is TRBV20-1 and J is TRBJ2-1; 10 bases are shared with TRBD2. In germline, CDR1 is DFQATT, CDR2 SNEGSKA (reference sequence). This CDR3 is built from 14 residues. V trimming: 2 bases; J trimming: 10 bases; junction bases outside the gene matches: 8. This CDR3 is CSARPSGLALEQFF. CDR3 in DNA: TGCAGTGCTAGACCGTCGGGACTAGCGTTGGAGCAGTTCTTC.

This clonotype was seen a few times. The chain employs TRBV28 and TRBJ1-5; unclear D gene. Trimming cost V 2 bases and J 7 bases, with 9 bases left between them. The CDR3 sequence is 13 residues long. Germline assignment: CDR1 MDHEN and CDR2 SYDVKM. CDR3 loop: CASSLGGQQPQHF. CDR3 sequence (DNA): TGTGCCAGCAGTTTAGGTGGTCAGCAGCCCCAGCATTTT. The whole variable domain, remainder taken from reference TRBV28 and TRBJ1-5, is DVKVTQSSRYLVKRTGEKVFLECVQDMDHENMFWYRQDPGLGLRLIYFSYDVKMKEKGDIPEGYSVSREKKERFSLILESASTNQTSMYLCASSLGGQQPQHFGDGTRLSIL.

This clonotype has at least ten counts. V and J are TRBV12-3 or TRBV12-4 and TRBJ2-1; 8 nucleotides align to TRBD2. Trimming cost V 3 bases and J 8 bases; bases outside gene matches: 6. The CDR3 contains 14 residues. The CDR3 sequence: CASSFGTRGHEQFF. The DNA of the CDR3 is TGTGCCAGCAGTTTCGGGACTAGGGGCCATGAGCAGTTCTTC.

J is TRBJ2-7 and V is TRBV3-1; TRBD1 matches 9 bases. V lost 3 bases and J lost 2; bases outside the gene matches: 5. There are 15 residues in the CDR3. Germline CDR1 and CDR2: LGHDT and YNNKEL (reference sequence). CDR3 sequence reads: CASSHTGTGPYEQYF. Written as DNA, the CDR3 is TGTGCCAGCAGCCACACCGGGACAGGGCCCTACGAGCAGTACTTC.

This clonotype was seen repeatedly, ten times or more. The rearrangement links TRBV11-3 to TRBJ2-3; D is undetermined. The CDR3 loop spans 14 amino acids. Germline assignment: CDR1 SGHNT and CDR2 YENEEA. With 8 bases removed from V and 5 bases from J, the gap between germline ends came to 17 bases. The CDR3 loop reads CASGLLKLEDTQYF. CDR3 DNA sequence: TGTGCCAGCGGCCTCCTCAAGTTGGAAGATACGCAGTATTTT.

This clonotype was recorded a few times. V is TRBV30 and J is TRBJ2-7, with 9 bases matching TRBD2. V lost 0 bases, J lost 3 bases, and 15 bases stayed unmatched. Germline V gene data show CDR1 as GTSNPN and CDR2 as SVGIG (reference sequence). This CDR3 has 18 amino acids. CDR3 sequence (DNA): TGTGCCTGGAGTGTATATTCGGGACTAGCTGGGGCTTACTACGAGCAGTACTTC. This encodes CAWSVYSGLAGAYYEQYF. Filled out from reference TRBV30 and TRBJ2-7, the complete variable domain reads SQTIHQWPATLVQPVGSPLSLECTVEGTSNPNLYWYRQAAGRGLQLLFYSVGIGQISSEVPQNLSASRPQDRQFILSSKKLLLSDSGFYLCAWSVYSGLAGAYYEQYFGPGTRLTVT.

This clonotype was recorded many times. This chain joins TRBV5-1 and TRBJ2-1, with TRBD2 matching over 11 bases. The germline gives CDR1 SGHRS, CDR2 YFSETQ. The CDR3 runs to 16 residues. Trimming removed 0 bases from V and 3 bases from J; junction bases left unmatched: 2. The CDR3 sequence is CASSLASGRYYNEQFF. CDR3 in DNA: TGCGCCAGCAGCTTGGCTAGCGGGAGGTACTACAATGAGCAGTTCTTC.

The CDR3 DNA is TGTGCCAGCAGCGTAACTACCAACACTGAAGCTTTCTTT. It yields the protein CASSVTTNTEAFF. The rearrangement links TRBV9 to TRBJ1-1, with D unresolved. Germline V gene sequence: CDR1 SGDLS, CDR2 YYNGEE. This CDR3 region has 13 residues. Trimming removed 1 base from V and 2 bases from J, with 6 bases in between.

This clonotype was seen only a few times. CDR3 loop: CASRTGGRYNEQFF. CDR3 nucleotide sequence: TGTGCCAGCAGGACAGGGGGCAGGTACAATGAGCAGTTCTTC. The gene calls are TRBV6-2 or TRBV6-3 and TRBJ2-1, with 10 bases identical to TRBD1. CDR1 and CDR2 (germline): MNHEY, SVGEGT. Losses at the gene ends were 6 bases for V and 4 bases for J; bases not matched to a gene: 3. The CDR3 is made up of 14 amino acids.

This clonotype was seen at least ten times. V gene TRBV12-3 or TRBV12-4 combines with J gene TRBJ2-3; D gene ambiguous. This CDR3 spans 14 amino acids. Trimming shortened V by 6 bases and J by 1 base, and 11 bases separated the two germline ends. CDR3 residues: CASSEPGGTDTQYF. The CDR3 DNA sequence: TGTGCCAGCAGCGAACCGGGTGGCACAGATACGCAGTATTTT.

This clonotype was seen repeatedly, ten times or more. The chain is built from TRBV12-3 or TRBV12-4 and TRBJ1-5; 7 positions match TRBD1. With V trimmed by 6 bases and J by 7 bases, 9 bases remained unmatched. There are 14 residues in the CDR3. CDR3 bases: TGTGCCAGCAGCACAGGGGTGTTAGGACAGCCCCAGCATTTT. Translated: CASSTGVLGQPQHF.

The table lists this clonotype with a few counts. V and J are TRBV15 and TRBJ2-4; the D gene could be TRBD1 or TRBD2 (5 bases each). V lost 8 bases, J lost 0 bases, and 11 bases lay in between. Germline CDR1 LNHNV, CDR2 YYDKDF (reference sequence). CDR3 length equals 14 residues. This CDR3 is CATGEGLAKNIQYF. In DNA, the CDR3 is TGTGCCACCGGAGAGGGGTTAGCCAAAAACATTCAGTACTTC.

Comments on this clonotype: Here the CDR3 omits its conserved ending phenylalanine or tryptophan, so a read error is the likely source. This chain connects TRBV11-2 to TRBJ2-1; TRBD2 agrees at 9 bases. CDR1 and CDR2 (germline): SGHAT, FQNNGV. The CDR3 length is 15 residues. With V trimmed by 0 bases and J by 9 bases, 6 bases remained unmatched. CDR3 coding DNA: TGTGCCAGCAGCTTAGATAGCGGGAGCGGGTTTGAGCAGTTCCTC. Residues: CASSLDSGSGFEQFL.

This clonotype was seen at least ten times. The V and J genes are TRBV2 and TRBJ1-4, with unresolved D. Looked up from germline, CDR1 is SNHLY and CDR2 is FYNNEI. Between the trimmed V and J ends, which lost 3 bases and 6 bases, there was a span of 17 bases. There are 16 residues in the CDR3. DNA for the CDR3: TGTGCCAGCAGTGATTATCTCGGAGGGAGATATGAAAAACTGTTTTTT. Translation gives CASSDYLGGRYEKLFF. Full variable domain (missing parts from reference TRBV2 and TRBJ1-4): EPEVTQTPSHQVTQMGQEVILRCVPISNHLYFYWYRQILGQKVEFLVSFYNNEISEKSEIFDDQFSVERPDGSNFTLKIRSTKLEDSAMYFCASSDYLGGRYEKLFFGSGTQLSVL.